Listed here is a single TCR beta chain. Here immunoSEQ multiplex PCR was the method, and the copy in TCRdb shows in-frame clones only, minus some. The sample comprises approximately 200,000 clones, approximately 89% of which are singletons, and about 2.1% rests with the top ten. This record belongs to a study of blood T cell repertoires in COVID-19. Germline V gene lookup returns CDR1 SGHDT and CDR2 YYEEEE. Trimming shortened V by 1 base and J by 2 bases, and 12 bases separated the two germline ends. This CDR3 region has 15 residues. The V call is TRBV5-6, the J call TRBJ1-2; D might be TRBD1 (6 bases). The specimen was PBMCs or T cells enriched from blood (not recorded which). This clonotype was sampled from a middle-aged woman with acute COVID-19. Here the CDR3 reads CASSLPGRGNYGYTF. CDR3 nucleotide sequence: TGTGCCAGCAGCTTGCCGGGGAGGGGGAACTATGGCTACACCTTC.